This T cell receptor beta chain was sequenced during a study of shared T cell receptors in the human thymus. This CDR3 has 15 amino acids. V was trimmed by 3 bases and J by 5 bases, leaving 16 bases between them. Germline CDR1 and CDR2: LNHDA and SQIVND (reference sequence). Assay used: immunoSEQ multiplex PCR; TCRdb lists only in-frame clones, some missing. The sample has hundreds of thousands of clones; approximately 80% are singletons. The same sample was also used in a study of human thymus T cells.

Sequencing was performed on thymocytes. This TCR was sampled from a boy in the first two years of life with a congenital heart defect. The V and J genes are TRBV19 and TRBJ1-1; perhaps TRBD1 as D (6 bases). The CDR3 reads CASSILGQGRTEAFF. The CDR3 nucleotides read TGTGCCAGTAGTATTTTAGGCCAGGGGCGAACTGAAGCTTTCTTT.